This entry lists 27 T cell receptor beta chains sequenced from one sample in a study of blood T cell repertoires in COVID-19. Measured with immunoSEQ multiplex PCR; TCRdb has only the in-frame clones, and not every one. Here the sample spans 35,000 to 55,000 clones, 85% to 90% being singletons. The sample was peripheral blood. These receptor sequences come from a human donor in a cohort sampled during active COVID-19.

The V call is TRBV5-1, the J call TRBJ2-1; TRBD2 agrees at 13 bases. J was trimmed by 6 bases and V by 4 bases; bases with no gene match: 4. From germline, CDR1 is SGHRS and CDR2 YFSETQ. This CDR3 is 15 amino acids long. CDR3 sequence: CASSLRTSGSNEQFF. CDR3 nucleotides: TGCGCCAGCAGCCTAAGGACTAGCGGGAGCAATGAGCAGTTCTTC. Complete variable domain (other parts from reference TRBV5-1 and TRBJ2-1): KAGVTQTPRYLIKTRGQQVTLSCSPISGHRSVSWYQQTPGQGLQFLFEYFSETQRNKGNFPGRFSGRQFSNSRSEMNVSTLELGDSALYLCASSLRTSGSNEQFFGPGTRLTVL.

This rearrangement joins TRBV24-1 to TRBJ2-7, with TRBD1 matching over 8 bases. The CDR3 sequence is 12 residues long. V lost 9 bases to trimming and J lost 6 bases; unmatched junction nucleotides: 6. CDR1 is KGHDR, CDR2 SFDVKD, per germline. CDR3 sequence (DNA): TGTGCCACCCTCGGGACAGGTGGCGAGCAGTACTTC. This encodes CATLGTGGEQYF.

V gene TRBV11-2 combines with J gene TRBJ2-7, with TRBD2 matching over 12 bases. Germline V gene data show CDR1 as SGHAT and CDR2 as FQNNGV. Trimming took 5 bases from V and 5 from J; bases not matched to a gene: 7. The CDR3 covers 15 residues. The CDR3 DNA is TGTGCCAGCAGCAGCCTAAGGACTAGCGGGAACGAGCAGTACTTC. Translation gives CASSSLRTSGNEQYF.

The chain couples TRBV7-8 to TRBJ2-5; 8 bases map to TRBD1. The germline V gene has CDR1 SGHVS and CDR2 FQNEAQ. V lost 2 bases, J lost 5 bases, and 10 bases stayed unmatched. The CDR3 has 16 residues. The DNA for the CDR3 is TGTGCCAGCAGCTTAAGGGGCCAGGGGGCTACCGAGACCCAGTACTTC. Translation gives CASSLRGQGATETQYF.

J is TRBJ2-7 and V is TRBV6-4, with a possible D match to TRBD1 (6 bases). V dropped 6 bases and J dropped 1 base, with 16 bases sitting between them. Looked up from germline, CDR1 is MRHNA and CDR2 is SNTAGT. The CDR3 length is 15 residues. The DNA of the CDR3 is TGTGCCAGCAGGGGAAAAGGAACAGGGTCCTACGAGCAGTACTTC. It encodes CASRGKGTGSYEQYF.

On this clone itself: An end of the junction differs from the germline gene, which may be a read error. The rearrangement links TRBV7-9 to TRBJ2-1; D unclear. The germline V gene encodes CDR1 SEHNR and CDR2 FQNEAQ (reference sequence). The length of the CDR3 is 11 residues. This chain's CDR3 is CASSRRGQDVF. The CDR3 DNA sequence: TGTGCCAGCAGCCGACGAGGCCAAGACGTCTTC.

This chain uses TRBV9 with TRBJ2-1, with 14 bases fitting TRBD2. Germline V gene lookup returns CDR1 SGDLS and CDR2 YYNGEE. This CDR3 has 15 amino acids. With V trimmed by 4 bases and J by 8 bases, 5 bases remained unmatched. CDR3 residues: CASSLGTSGSYEQFF. The DNA of the CDR3 is TGTGCCAGCAGCCTCGGGACTAGCGGGAGTTATGAGCAGTTCTTC.

V is TRBV19 and J is TRBJ2-1, with TRBD1 as a possible D gene (5 bases). V lost 5 bases to trimming and J lost 6 bases, with 17 bases between them. CDR1 and CDR2 (germline): LNHDA, SQIVND (reference sequence). The CDR3 is made up of 15 amino acids. In DNA form, the CDR3 reads TGTGCCAGTAGTCTAGGGGCCGTTCGAGTCAATGAGCAGTTCTTC. Its translation is CASSLGAVRVNEQFF. Combining the CDR3 with reference TRBV19 and TRBJ2-1 gives the whole variable domain DGGITQSPKYLFRKEGQNVTLSCEQNLNHDAMYWYRQDPGQGLRLIYYSQIVNDFQKGDIAEGYSVSREKKESFPLTVTSAQKNPTAFYLCASSLGAVRVNEQFFGPGTRLTVL.

V is TRBV6-5 and J is TRBJ2-7; 12 bases line up with TRBD2. V shed 5 bases, J shed 3 bases, and the junction held 2 bases outside the gene matches. This CDR3 comprises 14 residues. Germline CDR1 is MNHEY and CDR2 is SVGAGI. In nucleotides, the CDR3 is TGTGCCAGCAGTAAGGGACTAGCGGGCTACGAGCAGTACTTC. Amino acids: CASSKGLAGYEQYF.

The chain couples TRBV5-1 to TRBJ2-1; no firm D call. V lost 2 bases to trimming and J lost 1 base, with 7 bases between them. This CDR3 contains 14 residues. The V gene's germline CDR1 is SGHRS and CDR2 YFSETQ. The DNA for the CDR3 is TGCGCCAGCAGCTTAGCCCTTTCCTACAATGAGCAGTTCTTC. Residues: CASSLALSYNEQFF.

V usage is TRBV12-5 and J usage is TRBJ2-5; weak D call: TRBD1 (5 bases). Deletions cut 1 base from V and 1 base from J, with 16 bases between. The CDR3 sequence is 17 residues long. Germline CDR1 reads LGHNT; CDR2 reads FRNRAP. The CDR3 coding sequence is TGTGCTAGTGGTTTGGCCCCACAGCAGGGAACCCAAGAGACCCAGTACTTC. The encoded protein is CASGLAPQQGTQETQYF.

The genes are TRBV7-9 and TRBJ2-3, with 10 bases lining up with TRBD2. Trimming took 5 bases from V and 2 from J; bases not matched to a gene: 10. The germline CDR1 and CDR2 sequences are SEHNR and FQNEAQ (reference sequence). The CDR3 covers 17 residues. This chain's CDR3 is CASSPLLAGTLTDTQYF. The CDR3 nucleotides read TGTGCCAGCAGCCCGTTACTAGCGGGAACTCTCACAGATACGCAGTATTTT.

This clone was seen just once. V gene TRBV6-5 combines with J gene TRBJ1-4; 8 nucleotides line up with TRBD1. The V gene end was trimmed by 6 bases and the J gene end by 6 bases; junction bases not matched to a gene: 6. Germline V CDR1 and CDR2: MNHEY, SVGAGI. This CDR3 has 14 residues. CDR3 residues: CASRPGGRDEKLFF. Written as DNA, the CDR3 is TGTGCCAGCAGACCAGGGGGCCGGGATGAAAAACTGTTTTTT.

This sequence joins TRBV11-3 and TRBJ2-1; 7 bases fit TRBD2. CDR1 and CDR2 (germline): SGHNT, YENEEA. The CDR3 contains 15 residues. V gave up 1 base and J gave up 6 bases; unmatched junction bases: 6. The CDR3 reads CASSLVAGAGNEQFF. The CDR3 nucleotides are TGTGCCAGCAGCTTAGTTGCGGGAGCAGGCAATGAGCAGTTCTTC.

The chain combines TRBV28 with TRBJ2-1; possibly TRBD1 for D (6 bases). V dropped 6 bases and J dropped 0 bases, with 12 bases sitting between them. The CDR3 is 15 residues long. Germline CDR1 MDHEN, CDR2 SYDVKM. The CDR3 DNA reads as TGTGCCAGCAGCCCCGACAGGAGCTCCTACAATGAGCAGTTCTTC. Translating gives CASSPDRSSYNEQFF.

The chain joins TRBV7-3 to TRBJ2-3; TRBD2 matches at 11 bases. CDR1 and CDR2 from the germline V gene are SGHTA and FQGTGA. This CDR3 region has 16 residues. V trimming: 5 bases; J trimming: 3 bases; junction bases outside the gene matches: 7. For the CDR3, the DNA is TGTGCCAGCAGCCGCAACCCTAGCGGGAGGACAGATACGCAGTATTTT. Translating gives CASSRNPSGRTDTQYF.

This rearrangement joins TRBV2 to TRBJ2-2, with TRBD2 identical over 9 bases. J was trimmed by 5 bases and V by 7 bases; bases with no gene match: 8. CDR3 size: 15 residues. The germline V gene has CDR1 SNHLY and CDR2 FYNNEI. The CDR3 DNA reads TGTGCCAGCAACCCGACTAGCGGACAAACCGGGGAGCTGTTTTTT. The encoded protein is CASNPTSGQTGELFF.

This rearrangement joins TRBV27 to TRBJ1-6; D is possibly TRBD1 (6 bases). V lost 5 bases to trimming and J lost 7 bases, with 15 bases between them. This CDR3 has 15 amino acids. Germline V gives CDR1 MNHEY, CDR2 SMNVEV (reference sequence). The CDR3 nucleotides are TGTGCCAGCAGTCCGGCGGGGGCGGGGAATTCACCCCTCCACTTT. Protein sequence: CASSPAGAGNSPLHF.

This chain links TRBV6-5 with TRBJ1-3; 10 bases align to TRBD1. The germline V gene encodes CDR1 MNHEY and CDR2 SVGAGI. The length of the CDR3 is 13 residues. Losses at the gene ends were 8 bases for V and 10 bases for J; bases not matched to a gene: 8. The CDR3 here is CASRDRGLRTIYF. DNA of the CDR3: TGTGCCAGCCGGGACAGGGGACTTCGGACCATATATTTT.

The chain recombines TRBV7-2 with TRBJ2-4; 12 bases align to TRBD1. This CDR3 contains 17 residues. V shed 7 bases, J shed 0 bases, and the junction held 7 bases outside the gene matches. Germline CDR1 and CDR2: SGHTA and FQGNSA. CDR3 loop: CASISGTGGQAKNIQYF. The CDR3 DNA reads as TGTGCCAGCATCTCCGGGACAGGGGGCCAAGCCAAAAACATTCAGTACTTC.

V gene TRBV28 combines with J gene TRBJ1-1; TRBD1 agrees at 7 bases. The trim removed 5 bases at V and 7 bases at J, leaving 7 bases unmatched. Germline CDR1 reads MDHEN; CDR2 reads SYDVKM. CDR3 length: 13 amino acids. The CDR3: CASSLGTEIEAFF. The CDR3 DNA sequence: TGTGCCAGCAGTCTTGGGACAGAGATTGAAGCTTTCTTT.

The rearrangement joins TRBV2 to TRBJ2-1, with TRBD1 matching over 11 bases. The CDR3 totals 14 residues. J was trimmed by 4 bases and V by 6 bases; bases with no gene match: 2. Germline values: CDR1 SNHLY, CDR2 FYNNEI. CDR3 protein: CASRGTGGYNEQFF. The DNA of the CDR3 is TGTGCCAGCAGGGGGACAGGGGGATACAATGAGCAGTTCTTC. The whole variable domain, remainder taken from reference TRBV2 and TRBJ2-1, is EPEVTQTPSHQVTQMGQEVILRCVPISNHLYFYWYRQILGQKVEFLVSFYNNEISEKSEIFDDQFSVERPDGSNFTLKIRSTKLEDSAMYFCASRGTGGYNEQFFGPGTRLTVL.

The genes are TRBV5-1 and TRBJ2-2; the match to TRBD1 covers 9 bases. The CDR3 has 15 residues. Germline CDR1 and CDR2: SGHRS and YFSETQ. V dropped 4 bases and J dropped 4; count of bases not matched to a gene: 5. The CDR3: CASSLGTGITGELFF. The CDR3 DNA sequence: TGCGCCAGCAGCCTCGGGACAGGGATCACCGGGGAGCTGTTTTTT.

This chain links TRBV19 with TRBJ2-2, with TRBD2 identical over 14 bases. Germline V gene lookup returns CDR1 LNHDA and CDR2 SQIVND (reference sequence). The CDR3 covers 20 residues. The trim removed 6 bases at V and 5 bases at J, leaving 17 bases unmatched. The CDR3 DNA reads as TGTGCCAGTAGCGGGACTAGCGGGAGAAGAGTGAATGGGAGTACCGGGGAGCTGTTTTTT. This gives the protein CASSGTSGRRVNGSTGELFF. Full variable domain (missing parts from reference TRBV19 and TRBJ2-2): DGGITQSPKYLFRKEGQNVTLSCEQNLNHDAMYWYRQDPGQGLRLIYYSQIVNDFQKGDIAEGYSVSREKKESFPLTVTSAQKNPTAFYLCASSGTSGRRVNGSTGELFFGEGSRLTVL.

This clone was seen just once. This chain connects TRBV13 to TRBJ2-7, with 8 bases identical to TRBD2. With 5 bases clipped from V and 5 bases from J, the junction kept 8 bases outside the gene matches. Germline CDR1 reads PRHDT; CDR2 reads FYEKMQ (reference sequence). The CDR3 length is 14 residues. The DNA of the CDR3 is TGTGCCAGCAGCGGACCCGGGACTAGAGACGAGCAGTACTTC. Translation gives CASSGPGTRDEQYF.

The chain carries TRBV6-5 and TRBJ2-5; 14 positions match TRBD2. Looked up from germline, CDR1 is MNHEY and CDR2 is SVGAGI. The length of the CDR3 is 15 residues. The V and J ends lost 4 bases and 9 bases, in that order; junction bases with no gene match: 7. The CDR3 reads CASSLGLAGVGPQYF. Here the CDR3 DNA reads TGTGCCAGCAGTTTGGGACTAGCGGGAGTCGGGCCCCAGTACTTC.

The chain combines TRBV5-8 with TRBJ2-2; TRBD1 aligns across 8 bases. Looked up from germline, CDR1 is SGHTS and CDR2 is YDEGEE. The CDR3 has 14 residues. V shed 4 bases and J 4 bases; nucleotides not matched to a gene: 3. As DNA, the CDR3 is TGTGCCAGCAGCGTGCAGGGGGCCACCGGGGAGCTGTTTTTT. This encodes CASSVQGATGELFF.